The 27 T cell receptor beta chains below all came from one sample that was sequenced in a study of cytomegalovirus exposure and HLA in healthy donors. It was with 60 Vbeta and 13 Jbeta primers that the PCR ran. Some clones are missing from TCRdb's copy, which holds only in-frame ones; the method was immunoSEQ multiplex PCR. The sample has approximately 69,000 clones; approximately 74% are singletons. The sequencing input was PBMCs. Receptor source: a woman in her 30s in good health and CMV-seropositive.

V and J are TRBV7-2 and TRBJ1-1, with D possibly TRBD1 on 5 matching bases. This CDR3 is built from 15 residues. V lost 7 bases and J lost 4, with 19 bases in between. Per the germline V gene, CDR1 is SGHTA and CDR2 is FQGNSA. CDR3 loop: CASTFSSLGGTEAFF. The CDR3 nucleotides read TGTGCCAGCACCTTTAGTTCTTTGGGGGGCACTGAAGCTTTCTTT.

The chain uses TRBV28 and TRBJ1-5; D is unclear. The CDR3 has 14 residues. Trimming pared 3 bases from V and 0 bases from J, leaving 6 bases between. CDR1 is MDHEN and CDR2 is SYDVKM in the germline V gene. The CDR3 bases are TGTGCCAGCAGTTTCTGGGCTAGCAATCAGCCCCAGCATTTT. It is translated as CASSFWASNQPQHF.

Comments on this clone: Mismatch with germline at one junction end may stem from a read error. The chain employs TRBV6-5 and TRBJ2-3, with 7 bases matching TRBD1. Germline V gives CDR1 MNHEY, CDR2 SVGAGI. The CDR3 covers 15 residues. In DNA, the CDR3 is TGTGCCAGCAGTTACGGGACAGCTAGCACATATACGCAGTATTTT. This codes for CASSYGTASTYTQYF.

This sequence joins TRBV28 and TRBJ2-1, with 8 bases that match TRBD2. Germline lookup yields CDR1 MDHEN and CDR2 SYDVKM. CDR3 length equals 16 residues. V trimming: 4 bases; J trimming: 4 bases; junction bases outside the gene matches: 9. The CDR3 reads CASSSPPSGPYNEQFF. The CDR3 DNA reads TGTGCCAGCAGTTCGCCTCCTAGCGGGCCATACAATGAGCAGTTCTTC.

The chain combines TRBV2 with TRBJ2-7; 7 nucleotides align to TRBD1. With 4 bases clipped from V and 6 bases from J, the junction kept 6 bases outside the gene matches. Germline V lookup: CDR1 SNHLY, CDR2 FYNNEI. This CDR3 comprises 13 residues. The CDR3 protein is CASSAQGMGEQYF. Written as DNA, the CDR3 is TGTGCCAGCAGTGCACAGGGGATGGGCGAGCAGTACTTC.

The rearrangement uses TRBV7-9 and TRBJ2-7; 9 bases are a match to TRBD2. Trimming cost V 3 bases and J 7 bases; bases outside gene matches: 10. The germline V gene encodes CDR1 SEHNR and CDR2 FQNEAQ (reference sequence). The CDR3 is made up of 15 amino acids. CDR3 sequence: CASSFSGTSTFEQYF. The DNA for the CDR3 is TGTGCCAGCAGCTTCTCGGGGACTAGCACGTTTGAGCAGTACTTC. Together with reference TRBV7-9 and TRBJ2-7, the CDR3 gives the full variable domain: DTGVSQNPRHKITKRGQNVTFRCDPISEHNRLYWYRQTLGQGPEFLTYFQNEAQLEKSRLLSDRFSAERPKGSFSTLEIQRTEQGDSAMYLCASSFSGTSTFEQYFGPGTRLTVT.

The CDR3 bases are TGTGCCAGCAGCTTAGGGGCCTCAACTAATGAAAAACTGTTTTTT. It translates to CASSLGASTNEKLFF. The V call is TRBV7-9, the J call TRBJ1-4; D ambiguous. This CDR3 has 15 residues. Germline CDR1 reads SEHNR; CDR2 reads FQNEAQ (reference sequence). Between the trimmed V and J ends, which lost 1 base and 0 bases, there was a span of 6 bases.

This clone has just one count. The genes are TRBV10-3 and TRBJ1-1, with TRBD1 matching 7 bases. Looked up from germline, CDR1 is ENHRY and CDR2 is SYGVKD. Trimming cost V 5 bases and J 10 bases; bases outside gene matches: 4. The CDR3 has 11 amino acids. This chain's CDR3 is CAISPGTVAFF. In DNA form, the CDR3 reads TGTGCCATCAGTCCCGGGACAGTAGCTTTCTTT.

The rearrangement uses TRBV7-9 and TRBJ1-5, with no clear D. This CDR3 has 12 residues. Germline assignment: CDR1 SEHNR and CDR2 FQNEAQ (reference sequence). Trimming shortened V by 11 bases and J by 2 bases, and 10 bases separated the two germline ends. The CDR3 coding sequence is TGTGCCTCTACGCACGGCAATCAGCCCCAGCATTTT. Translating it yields CASTHGNQPQHF. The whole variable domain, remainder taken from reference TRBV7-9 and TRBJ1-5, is DTGVSQNPRHKITKRGQNVTFRCDPISEHNRLYWYRQTLGQGPEFLTYFQNEAQLEKSRLLSDRFSAERPKGSFSTLEIQRTEQGDSAMYLCASTHGNQPQHFGDGTRLSIL.

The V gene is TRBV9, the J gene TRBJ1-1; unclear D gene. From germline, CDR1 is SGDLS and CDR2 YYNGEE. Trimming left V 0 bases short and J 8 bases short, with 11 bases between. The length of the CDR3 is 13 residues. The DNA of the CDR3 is TGTGCCAGCAGCGTAGATGGCTTATACGAAGCTTTCTTT. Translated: CASSVDGLYEAFF. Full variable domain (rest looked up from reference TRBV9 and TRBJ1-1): DSGVTQTPKHLITATGQRVTLRCSPRSGDLSVYWYQQSLDQGLQFLIQYYNGEERAKGNILERFSAQQFPDLHSELNLSSLELGDSALYFCASSVDGLYEAFFGQGTRLTVV.

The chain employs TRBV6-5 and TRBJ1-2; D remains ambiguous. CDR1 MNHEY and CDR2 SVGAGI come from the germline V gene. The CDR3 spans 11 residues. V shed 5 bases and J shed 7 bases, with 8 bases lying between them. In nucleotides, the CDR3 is TGTGCCAGCAGTCCGGGTGCTGGCTACACCTTC. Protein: CASSPGAGYTF.

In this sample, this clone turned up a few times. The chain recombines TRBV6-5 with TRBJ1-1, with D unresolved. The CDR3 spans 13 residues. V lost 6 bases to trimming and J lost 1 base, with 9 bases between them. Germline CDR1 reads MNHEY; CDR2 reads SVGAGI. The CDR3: CASSPRGNTEAFF. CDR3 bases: TGTGCCAGCAGCCCGAGAGGGAACACTGAAGCTTTCTTT.

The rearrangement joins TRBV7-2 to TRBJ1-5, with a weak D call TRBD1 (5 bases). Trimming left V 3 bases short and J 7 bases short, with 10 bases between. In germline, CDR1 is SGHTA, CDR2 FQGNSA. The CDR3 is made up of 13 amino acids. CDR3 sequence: CASSLSRGQPQHF. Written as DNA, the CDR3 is TGTGCCAGCAGCTTGTCCCGGGGGCAGCCCCAGCATTTT.

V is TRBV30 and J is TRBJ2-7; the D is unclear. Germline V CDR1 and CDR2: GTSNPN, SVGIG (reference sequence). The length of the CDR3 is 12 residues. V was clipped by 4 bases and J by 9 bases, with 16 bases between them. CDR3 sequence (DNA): TGTGCCTGGAACCTATATAACAGTGTGCAGTACTTC. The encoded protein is CAWNLYNSVQYF. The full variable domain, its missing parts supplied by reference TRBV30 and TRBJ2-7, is SQTIHQWPATLVQPVGSPLSLECTVEGTSNPNLYWYRQAAGRGLQLLFYSVGIGQISSEVPQNLSASRPQDRQFILSSKKLLLSDSGFYLCAWNLYNSVQYFGPGTRLTVT.

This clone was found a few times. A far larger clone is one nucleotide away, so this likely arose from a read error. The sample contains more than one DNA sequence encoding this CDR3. CDR3 protein: CASSLSRNEQFF. CDR3 DNA sequence: TGTGCCAGCAGCTTGAGCCGCAATGAGCAGTTCTTC. The chain combines TRBV5-6 with TRBJ2-1; no reliable D call. Trimming stripped 1 base from V and 6 bases from J, with 5 bases between. CDR3 length: 12 amino acids. Germline loops: CDR1 SGHDT, CDR2 YYEEEE.

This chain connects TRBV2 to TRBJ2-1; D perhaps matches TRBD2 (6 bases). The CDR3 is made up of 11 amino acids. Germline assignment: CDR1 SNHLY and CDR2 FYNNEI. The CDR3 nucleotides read TGTGCTTCTAGGGAGGAGAATGAGCAGTTCTTC. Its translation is CASREENEQFF.

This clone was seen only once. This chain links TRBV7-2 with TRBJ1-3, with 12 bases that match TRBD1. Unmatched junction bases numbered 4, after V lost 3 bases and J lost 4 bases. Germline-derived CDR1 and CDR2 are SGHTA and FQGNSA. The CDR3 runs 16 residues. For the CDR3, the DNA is TGTGCCAGCAGCTTCCGGGACAGGGGGCCAGGAAACACCATATATTTT. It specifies CASSFRDRGPGNTIYF.

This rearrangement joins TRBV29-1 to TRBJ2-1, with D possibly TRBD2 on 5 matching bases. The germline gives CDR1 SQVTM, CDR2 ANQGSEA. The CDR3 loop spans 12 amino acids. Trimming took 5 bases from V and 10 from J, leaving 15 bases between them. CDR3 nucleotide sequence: TGCAGCGTTACGAGGAGCGGTTTCGAGCAGTTCTTC. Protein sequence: CSVTRSGFEQFF.

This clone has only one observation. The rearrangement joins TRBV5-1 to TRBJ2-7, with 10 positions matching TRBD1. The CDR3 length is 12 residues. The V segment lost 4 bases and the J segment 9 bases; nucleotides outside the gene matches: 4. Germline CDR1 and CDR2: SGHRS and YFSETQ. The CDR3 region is CASSLGQGPQYF. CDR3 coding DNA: TGCGCCAGCAGCCTGGGACAGGGGCCGCAGTACTTC.

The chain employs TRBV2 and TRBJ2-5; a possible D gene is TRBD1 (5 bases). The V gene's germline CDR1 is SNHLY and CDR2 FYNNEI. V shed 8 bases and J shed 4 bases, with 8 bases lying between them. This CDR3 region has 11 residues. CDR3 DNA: TGTGCCAGCCAGGGCTCAGAGACCCAGTACTTC. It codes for CASQGSETQYF.

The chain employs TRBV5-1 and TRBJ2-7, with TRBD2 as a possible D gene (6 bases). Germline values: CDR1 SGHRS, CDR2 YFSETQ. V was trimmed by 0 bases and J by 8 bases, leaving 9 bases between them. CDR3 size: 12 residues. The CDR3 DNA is TGCGCCAGCAGCTTGGCGGGGGTTCAGCAGTACTTC. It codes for CASSLAGVQQYF. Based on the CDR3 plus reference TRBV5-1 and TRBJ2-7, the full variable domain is KAGVTQTPRYLIKTRGQQVTLSCSPISGHRSVSWYQQTPGQGLQFLFEYFSETQRNKGNFPGRFSGRQFSNSRSEMNVSTLELGDSALYLCASSLAGVQQYFGPGTRLTVT.

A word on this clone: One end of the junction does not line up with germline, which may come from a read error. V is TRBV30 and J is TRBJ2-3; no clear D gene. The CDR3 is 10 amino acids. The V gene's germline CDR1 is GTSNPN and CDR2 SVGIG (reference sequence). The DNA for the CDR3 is TGTGCCTATATCACATATACGCAGTATTTT. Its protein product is CAYITYTQYF.

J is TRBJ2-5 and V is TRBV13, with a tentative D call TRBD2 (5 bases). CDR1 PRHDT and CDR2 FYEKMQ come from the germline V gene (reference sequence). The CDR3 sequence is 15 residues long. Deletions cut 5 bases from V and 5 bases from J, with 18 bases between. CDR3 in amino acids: CASSRWTVGGETQYF. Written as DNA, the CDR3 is TGTGCCAGCAGCAGATGGACTGTTGGTGGGGAGACCCAGTACTTC.

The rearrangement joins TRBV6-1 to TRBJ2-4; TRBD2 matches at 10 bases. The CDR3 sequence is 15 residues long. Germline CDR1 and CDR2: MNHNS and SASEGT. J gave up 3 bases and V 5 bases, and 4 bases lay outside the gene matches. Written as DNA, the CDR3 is TGTGCCAGCAGTCTAGCGGGAGTGGGCAAAAACATTCAGTACTTC. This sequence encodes CASSLAGVGKNIQYF.

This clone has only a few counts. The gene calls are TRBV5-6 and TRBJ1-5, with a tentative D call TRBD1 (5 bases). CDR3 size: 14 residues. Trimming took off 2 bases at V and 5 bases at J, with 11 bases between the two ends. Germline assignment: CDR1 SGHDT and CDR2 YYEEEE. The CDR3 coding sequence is TGTGCCAGCAGCTTCCAGGGCGTACATCAGCCCCAGCATTTT. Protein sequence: CASSFQGVHQPQHF.

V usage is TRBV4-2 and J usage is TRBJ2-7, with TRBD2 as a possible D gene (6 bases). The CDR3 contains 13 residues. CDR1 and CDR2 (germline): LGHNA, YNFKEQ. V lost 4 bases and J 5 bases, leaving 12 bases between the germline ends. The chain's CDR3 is CASSPAWGDEQYF. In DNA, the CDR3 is TGTGCCAGCAGCCCCGCATGGGGGGACGAGCAGTACTTC.

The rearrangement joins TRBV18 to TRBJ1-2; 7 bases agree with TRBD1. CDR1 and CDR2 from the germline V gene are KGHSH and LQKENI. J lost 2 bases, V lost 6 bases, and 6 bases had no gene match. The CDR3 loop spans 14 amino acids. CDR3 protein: CASSPRDSNYGYTF. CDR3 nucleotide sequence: TGTGCCAGCTCCCCTCGGGACAGCAACTATGGCTACACCTTC.